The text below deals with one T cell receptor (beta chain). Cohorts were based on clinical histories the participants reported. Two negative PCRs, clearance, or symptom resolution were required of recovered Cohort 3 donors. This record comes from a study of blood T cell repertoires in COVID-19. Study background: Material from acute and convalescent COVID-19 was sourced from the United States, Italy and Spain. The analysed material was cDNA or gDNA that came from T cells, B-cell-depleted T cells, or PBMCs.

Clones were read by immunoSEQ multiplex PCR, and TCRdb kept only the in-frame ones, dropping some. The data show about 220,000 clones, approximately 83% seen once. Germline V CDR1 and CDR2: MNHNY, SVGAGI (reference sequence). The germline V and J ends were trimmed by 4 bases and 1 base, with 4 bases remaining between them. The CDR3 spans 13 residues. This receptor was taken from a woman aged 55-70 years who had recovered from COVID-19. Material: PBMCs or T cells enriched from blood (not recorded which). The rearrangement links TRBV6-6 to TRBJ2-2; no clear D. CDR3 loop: CASSSMNTGELFF. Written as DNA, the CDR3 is TGTGCCAGCAGTTCAATGAACACCGGGGAGCTGTTTTTT.